This is a list of T cell receptor beta chains from one sample in a study of neoadjuvant anti-PD-1 for oral cavity cancer. Measured with immunoSEQ multiplex PCR; TCRdb has only the in-frame clones, and not every one. In the table there are 9,500 to 15,000 clones, over 55% of which are singletons. Sequencing used PBMCs, obtained after nivolumab (anti-PD-1) treatment. The source of these receptors is a person between 35 and 79 years old with oral cavity squamous cell carcinoma. CDR3s include the opening cysteine and the closing phenylalanine or tryptophan. The size entry is marked missing in some rows and otherwise reads once, few, many or a size class.

V gene	J gene	clone size	CDR3 protein
TRBV10-1	TRBJ2-1	-	CASSEGGTGSNEQFF
TRBV6-1	TRBJ2-5	once	CASDLAGKETQYF
TRBV7-2	TRBJ1-5	-	CASSLEWDSNQPQHF
TRBV6-1	TRBJ2-5	-	CASSDTDRIQETQYF
TRBV15	TRBJ1-2	-	CATSSFPRGQGGDGYTF
TRBV5-6	TRBJ2-7	-	CASSLQRTSGGALDEQYF
TRBV5-6	TRBJ1-1	-	CASSALGGGSNTEAFF
TRBV2	TRBJ1-4	-	CASSDLMQGVVKLFF
TRBV19	TRBJ2-1	-	CASRLAGSNEQFF
TRBV5-4	TRBJ2-3	-	CASPSGPTDTQYF
TRBV11-2	TRBJ2-1	-	CASSLGQGYNEQFF
TRBV6-6	TRBJ1-1	once	CASSPRQGIAFF
TRBV30	TRBJ2-7	-	CAWSRGAGVGEQYF
TRBV6-5	TRBJ2-7	-	CASSYADPLSNEQYF
TRBV27	TRBJ2-5	-	CASSFRGIGETQYF
TRBV19	TRBJ1-4	-	CASSIAGFATNEKLFF
TRBV4-2	TRBJ2-1	-	CASSQGLAGDEQFF
TRBV7-8	TRBJ1-2	-	CASSLVFRQTNNYGYTF
TRBV5-4	TRBJ2-5	few	CASSNRDSSGTQYF
TRBV6-1	TRBJ1-5	few	CASSVMRNSNQPQHF
TRBV5-1	TRBJ2-1	-	CASSIGTSGAREQFF
TRBV19	TRBJ1-5	-	CASTQGGQAQPQHF
TRBV28	TRBJ2-7	-	CASSFSIPYEQYF
TRBV5-1	TRBJ2-6	-	CASSLAGAGANVLTF
TRBV18	TRBJ2-4	few	CASSPPAGVAKNIQYF
TRBV9	TRBJ1-6	-	CASSPRQNSPLHF
TRBV28	TRBJ2-7	-	CASSPSSVWDRYF
TRBV11-2	TRBJ2-7	few	CASSLDLGGSGYEQYF
TRBV4-2	TRBJ2-7	-	CASSQGGQSYEQYF
TRBV7-3	TRBJ2-7	once	CASSPRTGDYEQYF
TRBV9	TRBJ1-1	-	CASSVVVGGRAFF
TRBV19	TRBJ2-2	few	CASTQTGLGEELFF
TRBV12-5	TRBJ2-1	-	CASGLWYENEQFF
TRBV19	TRBJ2-1	-	CASRTLAGGGYNEQFF
TRBV2	TRBJ1-2	-	CASSENVAGYTF
TRBV9	TRBJ2-1	few	CASSDRAHGGGDEQFF
TRBV30	TRBJ2-3	-	CAWTLPGGIWQYF
TRBV9	TRBJ2-5	-	CASSAERTGGQETQYF
TRBV19	TRBJ1-1	-	CASSMRETEAFF
TRBV29-1	TRBJ1-1	-	CSVEGGQNTEAFF
TRBV27	TRBJ1-2	-	CASSFRDRSYGYTF
TRBV9	TRBJ1-4	few	CASSAGTGRTNEKLFF
TRBV2	TRBJ2-7	-	CASSDSLGVRYEQYF
TRBV5-1	TRBJ1-2	few	CASSPPEQGWGYTF
TRBV15	TRBJ1-3	few	CATSSDRASGNTIYF
TRBV27	TRBJ1-1	-	CASSLGGVPEAFF
TRBV5-1	TRBJ2-3	-	CASSLLPDPWDTQYF
TRBV5-1	TRBJ2-7	-	CASSRGQASYEQYF
TRBV5-1	TRBJ1-2	-	CASSPSRDYGYTF
TRBV5-1	TRBJ1-1	-	CASSLDVVAMNTEAFF
TRBV7-9	TRBJ2-2	few	CASSFFDTGELFF
TRBV29-1	TRBJ1-2	-	CSVLLQGKGGYTF
TRBV5-1	TRBJ1-6	-	CASSPAWTPGQSPLHF
TRBV19	TRBJ2-7	-	CASSWGPRTYEQYF